One and the same sample provided the 30 T cell receptor beta chains below, sequenced in a study of T cell responses to AZD1222 COVID-19 vaccine. TCRdb's copy holds only in-frame clones and misses some; the assay was immunoSEQ multiplex PCR. The top ten clones hold approximately 1.9% of a sample with about 180,000 clones, around 90% of them seen once. The sample consisted of peripheral blood, taken 28 days after the second AZD1222 dose. Source of these receptors: an adult who received the AZD1222 COVID-19 vaccine.

The chain links TRBV19 to TRBJ2-7, with D possibly being TRBD1 (7 bases). CDR1 LNHDA and CDR2 SQIVND come from the germline V gene (reference sequence). Trimming cost V 7 bases and J 2 bases, with 15 bases left between them. This CDR3 is 14 amino acids long. In DNA form, the CDR3 reads TGTGCCAGTACCAGGGGGGACACACCCTACGAGCAGTACTTC. The encoded protein is CASTRGDTPYEQYF.

Concerning this clone itself: This sample also contains other DNA sequences that code for the same CDR3. This sequence joins TRBV5-1 and TRBJ2-7, with 8 bases that match TRBD2. Germline V gene data show CDR1 as SGHRS and CDR2 as YFSETQ. Unmatched junction bases numbered 2, after V lost 0 bases and J lost 0 bases. This CDR3 has 15 residues. CDR3 residues: CASSLGRGGSYEQYF. As DNA, the CDR3 is TGCGCCAGCAGCTTGGGTCGGGGGGGCTCCTACGAGCAGTACTTC.

This rearrangement joins TRBV21-1 to TRBJ2-1. TRBV21-1 is classified as a pseudogene. The CDR3 runs 13 residues. The CDR3: CARPSGGYNEQFF. The CDR3 nucleotides read TGTGCCAGGCCCTCGGGCGGATACAATGAGCAGTTCTTC.

This sequence joins TRBV18 and TRBJ2-4, with D perhaps given as TRBD1 or TRBD2 (5 bases each). Germline values: CDR1 KGHSH, CDR2 LQKENI. The CDR3 consists of 15 residues. The V end lost 3 bases, the J end lost 2 bases, and 11 bases lay between the germline ends. The CDR3 DNA sequence: TGTGCCAGCTCACCGTCCTCGGGGCCCAAAAACATTCAGTACTTC. As protein: CASSPSSGPKNIQYF.

The chain links TRBV7-9 to TRBJ1-4; D may be TRBD1 (6 bases). Germline V gene sequence: CDR1 SEHNR, CDR2 FQNEAQ (reference sequence). Trimming removed 2 bases from V and 7 bases from J, with 14 bases in between. This CDR3 spans 15 amino acids. CDR3 sequence: CASSLLHRAGEKLFF. DNA for the CDR3: TGTGCCAGCAGCTTACTCCACAGGGCGGGTGAAAAACTGTTTTTT.

The V gene is TRBV4-2, the J gene TRBJ2-2; no firm D call. The CDR3 contains 16 residues. Per the germline V gene, CDR1 is LGHNA and CDR2 is YNFKEQ. Between the trimmed V and J ends, which lost 0 bases and 1 base, there was a span of 9 bases. The CDR3 sequence is CASSQDRGKNTGELFF. The CDR3 bases are TGTGCCAGCAGCCAAGATCGTGGAAAGAACACCGGGGAGCTGTTTTTT.

This rearrangement joins TRBV6-5 to TRBJ2-7, with 8 bases lining up with TRBD1. The CDR3 totals 15 residues. CDR1 and CDR2 (germline): MNHEY, SVGAGI. The V and J ends lost 4 bases and 5 bases, in that order; junction bases with no gene match: 10. The CDR3 protein is CASSSPRQGPDEQYF. As DNA, the CDR3 is TGTGCCAGCAGTTCCCCCCGACAGGGGCCGGACGAGCAGTACTTC.

The chain uses TRBV5-5 and TRBJ2-7, with D possibly TRBD1 on 6 matching bases. Germline V CDR1 and CDR2: SGHKS, YYEKEE (reference sequence). The V end lost 0 bases, the J end lost 6 bases, and 13 bases lay between the germline ends. The CDR3 totals 14 residues. The CDR3 nucleotides read TGTGCCAGCAGCTTGGGTTCAGGGGTTCGCGAGCAGTACTTC. This encodes CASSLGSGVREQYF.

The chain combines TRBV6-1 with TRBJ2-1; 12 bases map to TRBD2. The CDR3 has 15 residues. Germline lookup yields CDR1 MNHNS and CDR2 SASEGT. V lost 4 bases to trimming and J lost 7 bases; unmatched junction nucleotides: 5. The chain's CDR3 is CASSAAGLAGNEQFF. DNA of the CDR3: TGTGCCAGCAGTGCAGCCGGACTAGCGGGAAATGAGCAGTTCTTC.

The sample holds a few counts of this clone. This same CDR3 is encoded by further DNA sequences in the sample. The chain couples TRBV18 to TRBJ1-2; 10 bases fit TRBD1. This CDR3 contains 13 residues. The ends lost 3 bases at V and 8 bases at J; junction bases unmatched: 3. Germline CDR1 and CDR2: KGHSH and LQKENI. Here the CDR3 DNA reads TGTGCCAGCTCACCCGGACAGGGGGAAGGCTACACCTTC. Protein product: CASSPGQGEGYTF.

V usage is TRBV11-1 and J usage is TRBJ2-2; tentatively, D is TRBD1 (7 bases). The CDR3 is 15 residues long. In germline, CDR1 is SGHAT, CDR2 FQDESV (reference sequence). Trimming removed 5 bases from V and 7 bases from J, with 17 bases in between. CDR3 loop: CASSPQGGSIGELFF. For the CDR3, the DNA is TGTGCCAGCAGCCCCCAGGGGGGTTCTATCGGGGAGCTGTTTTTT.

The V call is TRBV6-1, the J call TRBJ1-2; 8 bases align to TRBD1. CDR3 length: 17 amino acids. Germline values: CDR1 MNHNS, CDR2 SASEGT. J was trimmed by 7 bases and V by 4 bases; bases with no gene match: 17. In DNA, the CDR3 is TGTGCCAGCAGTGCAACAACAGGGGGTGCTACGGGTGGTGGCTACACCTTC. Translating it yields CASSATTGGATGGGYTF.

The rearrangement joins TRBV7-2 to TRBJ1-5; D unresolved. Germline V gene data show CDR1 as SGHTA and CDR2 as FQGNSA. V lost 5 bases and J 5 bases, leaving 13 bases between the germline ends. This CDR3 contains 14 residues. The CDR3 spells CASSMATRDQPQHF. The CDR3 bases are TGTGCCAGCAGCATGGCAACTAGGGATCAGCCCCAGCATTTT.

This chain joins TRBV5-6 and TRBJ1-4, with D hard to call. CDR3 length: 14 amino acids. V dropped 2 bases and J dropped 8 bases, with 13 bases sitting between them. Per germline, CDR1 SGHDT and CDR2 YYEEEE. This CDR3 is CASSFYGLVEKLFF. CDR3 sequence (DNA): TGTGCCAGCAGCTTTTACGGATTGGTCGAAAAACTGTTTTTT.

The rearrangement links TRBV6-5 to TRBJ2-2; D unresolved. V lost 2 bases and J lost 5, with 9 bases in between. This CDR3 region has 14 residues. Germline V gives CDR1 MNHEY, CDR2 SVGAGI. In DNA, the CDR3 is TGTGCCAGCAGTTACGTAGGTCAAACCGGGGAGCTGTTTTTT. This encodes CASSYVGQTGELFF.

V is TRBV9 and J is TRBJ2-2, with TRBD2 identical over 10 bases. With 2 bases clipped from V and 3 bases from J, the junction kept 4 bases outside the gene matches. This CDR3 has 16 residues. Germline V gene lookup returns CDR1 SGDLS and CDR2 YYNGEE. The DNA of the CDR3 is TGTGCCAGCAGCGTTGGAGCGGGAGGGGACACCGGGGAGCTGTTTTTT. Translated: CASSVGAGGDTGELFF.

The gene calls are TRBV6-5 and TRBJ2-1, with 8 bases fitting TRBD1. The CDR3 consists of 15 residues. Germline CDR1 MNHEY, CDR2 SVGAGI. The junction had 9 bases not matched to a gene; V was cut back by 7 bases and J by 4 bases. CDR3 loop: CASTAGTGLYNEQFF. CDR3 bases: TGTGCCAGCACCGCCGGGACAGGCCTTTACAATGAGCAGTTCTTC.

V usage is TRBV25-1 and J usage is TRBJ1-4; D not resolved. V lost 2 bases to trimming and J lost 7 bases, with 14 bases between them. The CDR3 consists of 15 residues. Looked up from germline, CDR1 is MGHDK and CDR2 is SYGVNS. The chain's CDR3 is CASSEGRGQGEKLFF. The CDR3 DNA is TGTGCCAGCAGTGAAGGTCGAGGGCAAGGTGAAAAACTGTTTTTT. Full variable domain (remainder filled in from reference TRBV25-1 and TRBJ1-4): EADIYQTPRYLVIGTGKKITLECSQTMGHDKMYWYQQDPGMELHLIHYSYGVNSTEKGDLSSESTVSRIRTEHFPLTLESARPSHTSQYLCASSEGRGQGEKLFFGSGTQLSVL.

The chain employs TRBV27 and TRBJ2-1; 9 nucleotides agree with TRBD2. Per the germline V gene, CDR1 is MNHEY and CDR2 is SMNVEV (reference sequence). The CDR3 covers 15 residues. The trim removed 4 bases at V and 8 bases at J, leaving 9 bases unmatched. In DNA, the CDR3 is TGTGCCAGCAGTTCCATGGCCCTAGCGGGGTATGAGCAGTTCTTC. Its translation is CASSSMALAGYEQFF.

The chain is built from TRBV3-1 (or the pseudogene TRBV3-2) and TRBJ2-3, with a weak D call TRBD1 (5 bases). The CDR3 loop spans 14 amino acids. Germline CDR1 and CDR2: LGHDT and YNNKEL (reference sequence). Trimming cost V 4 bases and J 0 bases, with 8 bases left between them. The CDR3 region is CASSPTVSTDTQYF. Written as DNA, the CDR3 is TGTGCCAGCAGCCCGACAGTTAGCACAGATACGCAGTATTTT.

The chain is built from TRBV4-2 and TRBJ2-3; D is perhaps TRBD2 (5 bases). Germline V gene data show CDR1 as LGHNA and CDR2 as YNFKEQ. CDR3 size: 15 residues. The germline V and J ends were trimmed by 0 bases and 12 bases, with 19 bases remaining between them. The CDR3 loop reads CASSQESTRGSDQYF. The CDR3 DNA reads TGTGCCAGCAGCCAAGAATCCACTCGGGGTTCGGATCAGTATTTT.

The chain employs TRBV14 and TRBJ2-7; 9 nucleotides align to TRBD2. The CDR3 has 15 amino acids. CDR1 and CDR2 from the germline V gene are SGHDN and FVKESK. Unmatched junction bases numbered 7, after V lost 7 bases and J lost 0 bases. The CDR3 region is CASTLSGGSSYEQYF. Here the CDR3 DNA reads TGTGCCAGCACCCTTAGCGGGGGTAGCTCCTACGAGCAGTACTTC.

This clone has a handful of counts. The chain joins TRBV9 to TRBJ1-2; TRBD1 might be the D (5 bases). CDR1 and CDR2 from the germline V gene are SGDLS and YYNGEE. The V and J ends lost 4 bases and 6 bases respectively, with 25 bases between them. The CDR3 is 17 amino acids. The CDR3 sequence is CASSTNSGARLENGYTF. The CDR3 DNA reads as TGTGCCAGCAGCACGAATTCCGGGGCACGGTTGGAGAATGGCTACACCTTC. Based on the CDR3 plus reference TRBV9 and TRBJ1-2, the full variable domain is DSGVTQTPKHLITATGQRVTLRCSPRSGDLSVYWYQQSLDQGLQFLIQYYNGEERAKGNILERFSAQQFPDLHSELNLSSLELGDSALYFCASSTNSGARLENGYTFGSGTRLTVV.

The CDR3, as DNA: TGTGCCAGCAGCTTAGAGGTCTACGAGCAGTACTTC. This sequence encodes CASSLEVYEQYF. The genes are TRBV7-9 and TRBJ2-7; the D is unclear. Trimming pared 1 base from V and 3 bases from J, leaving 4 bases between. The CDR3 is 12 amino acids. Germline V gene data show CDR1 as SEHNR and CDR2 as FQNEAQ (reference sequence).

The V gene is TRBV25-1, the J gene TRBJ1-1, with D unclear. The V gene's germline CDR1 is MGHDK and CDR2 SYGVNS. CDR3 size: 11 residues. V was shortened by 11 bases and J by 3 bases, with 10 bases between the two germline ends. CDR3 in DNA: TGTGCCCCACCGGGCCACACTGAAGCTTTCTTT. Its translation: CAPPGHTEAFF.

The gene calls are TRBV19 and TRBJ1-2; a possible D gene is TRBD1 (6 bases). Trimming took off 9 bases at V and 2 bases at J, with 13 bases between the two ends. Germline CDR1 reads LNHDA; CDR2 reads SQIVND (reference sequence). CDR3 length: 13 residues. The CDR3 spells CASGATGNYGYTF. The CDR3 nucleotides are TGTGCCAGCGGAGCTACAGGGAACTATGGCTACACCTTC.

The chain links TRBV19 to TRBJ1-6; no clear D. V gave up 6 bases and J gave up 3 bases, with 15 bases separating them. The germline gives CDR1 LNHDA, CDR2 SQIVND (reference sequence). CDR3 length: 16 residues. CDR3 DNA sequence: TGTGCCAGTAGGATGGAAGACGGGCTCTATAATTCACCCCTCCACTTT. Residues: CASRMEDGLYNSPLHF.

In regard to this clone: A junction end diverges from the germline sequence, so it may reflect a read error. This chain connects TRBV15 to TRBJ2-7; 10 bases map to TRBD1. The CDR3 has 15 residues. Germline-derived CDR1 and CDR2 are LNHNV and YYDKDF (reference sequence). This CDR3 reads CATSRDRGQLSSLGF. CDR3 bases: TGTGCCACCAGCCGTGACAGGGGGCAGTTATCCTCCCTCGGCTTC.

The V gene is TRBV4-2, the J gene TRBJ2-1; 9 nucleotides agree with TRBD2. CDR1 LGHNA and CDR2 YNFKEQ come from the germline V gene. This CDR3 has 16 residues. The trim removed 4 bases at V and 10 bases at J, leaving 14 bases unmatched. The CDR3 is CASSPTLAGTVNEQFF. For the CDR3, the DNA is TGTGCCAGCAGCCCCACCCTAGCGGGGACGGTCAACGAGCAGTTCTTC.

In its sample, this clone was seen once. This rearrangement joins TRBV30 to TRBJ1-6; D unresolved. V lost 2 bases and J 7 bases, leaving 9 bases between the germline ends. CDR3 length: 13 residues. The germline V gene encodes CDR1 GTSNPN and CDR2 SVGIG (reference sequence). The CDR3 protein is CAWSFRTNSPLHF. The DNA for the CDR3 is TGTGCCTGGAGTTTTAGGACCAATTCACCCCTCCACTTT.